These 29 T cell receptor beta chains share one sample of origin, sequenced in a study of response to subunit inactivated influenza vaccine. TCRdb re-called the RT-PCR reads through MiXCR, storing one row per CDR3 protein. The sample gives about half a million distinct CDR3 sequences, about a tenth of which show up once; approximately 12% is in the top ten. Material: PBMCs from blood, obtained around seven weeks after vaccination. These receptors all stem from a man aged 50 to 59 who received an inactivated influenza vaccine.

The rearrangement links TRBV5-1 to TRBJ2-3, with D unclear. The CDR3 runs to 16 residues. In germline, CDR1 is SGHRS, CDR2 YFSETQ. V was clipped by 1 base and J by 0 bases, with 12 bases between them. The CDR3 bases are TGCGCCAGCAGCTTGTCAATAGGGATCAGCACAGATACGCAGTATTTT. As protein: CASSLSIGISTDTQYF. Supplemented by reference TRBV5-1 and TRBJ2-3, the full variable domain reads KAGVTQTPRYLIKTRGQQVTLSCSPISGHRSVSWYQQTPGQGLQFLFEYFSETQRNKGNFPGRFSGRQFSNSRSEMNVSTLELGDSALYLCASSLSIGISTDTQYFGPGTRLTVL.

This clonotype has ten or more counts. This rearrangement joins TRBV5-5 to TRBJ2-1; D might be TRBD2 (5 bases). Germline loops: CDR1 SGHKS, CDR2 YYEKEE (reference sequence). Trimming took off 1 base at V and 10 bases at J, with 9 bases between the two ends. This CDR3 spans 12 amino acids. CDR3 sequence (DNA): TGTGCCAGCAGCTTGTGGGAGAGGGAGCAGTTCTTC. It encodes CASSLWEREQFF.

This chain links TRBV20-1 with TRBJ2-2, with TRBD1 matching over 9 bases. This CDR3 has 17 residues. The ends lost 3 bases at V and 2 bases at J; junction bases unmatched: 10. The germline V gene encodes CDR1 DFQATT and CDR2 SNEGSKA (reference sequence). The CDR3 sequence is CSASDPSGQGNTGELFF. The CDR3 DNA sequence: TGCAGTGCTAGTGACCCTTCGGGACAGGGAAACACCGGGGAGCTGTTTTTT.

The genes are TRBV12-3 or TRBV12-4 and TRBJ2-3, with unresolved D. Trimming shortened V by 1 base and J by 9 bases, and 11 bases separated the two germline ends. This CDR3 has 13 amino acids. The CDR3 is CASSLDGRRTQYF. DNA for the CDR3: TGTGCCAGCAGTTTAGATGGCCGCAGGACGCAGTATTTT.

This clonotype was seen ten or more times. V is TRBV20-1 and J is TRBJ1-5; 7 nucleotides line up with TRBD1. Losses at the gene ends were 3 bases for V and 3 bases for J; bases not matched to a gene: 2. The CDR3 runs 13 residues. CDR1 is DFQATT, CDR2 SNEGSKA, per germline (reference sequence). The CDR3 DNA reads TGCAGTGCTAGGGGACAGATCAATCAGCCCCAGCATTTT. This encodes CSARGQINQPQHF.

This clonotype was detected a few times. V gene TRBV5-6 combines with J gene TRBJ2-7; unclear D gene. The CDR3 covers 13 residues. The ends were cut back, 4 bases at V and 0 bases at J, with 8 bases in the middle. Germline lookup yields CDR1 SGHDT and CDR2 YYEEEE. The CDR3 DNA is TGTGCCAGCAGCGGCGTCAGCTCCTACGAGCAGTACTTC. Residues: CASSGVSSYEQYF.

This clonotype was seen only a few times. The chain recombines TRBV9 with TRBJ2-6, with D possibly being TRBD2 (7 bases). V lost 4 bases, J lost 4 bases, and 30 bases lay in between. Germline V gene sequence: CDR1 SGDLS, CDR2 YYNGEE. The length of the CDR3 is 21 residues. CDR3 in amino acids: CASSTHLGGQPPTGGANVLTF. The CDR3 nucleotides are TGTGCCAGCAGCACTCACCTGGGGGGGCAACCCCCCACTGGCGGGGCCAACGTCCTGACTTTC.

This clonotype was detected many times. This chain uses TRBV20-1 with TRBJ2-3; 7 bases are shared with TRBD2. Germline V gene sequence: CDR1 DFQATT, CDR2 SNEGSKA (reference sequence). The CDR3 is made up of 17 amino acids. With 2 bases clipped from V and 3 bases from J, the junction kept 14 bases outside the gene matches. As DNA, the CDR3 is TGCAGTGCTAGACCCCCCCTGGGAGGGGTTGGGACAGATACGCAGTATTTT. Amino acid sequence: CSARPPLGGVGTDTQYF.

The gene calls are TRBV20-1 and TRBJ2-3; 7 positions match TRBD2. This CDR3 comprises 16 residues. J was trimmed by 6 bases and V by 6 bases; bases with no gene match: 18. CDR1 is DFQATT and CDR2 is SNEGSKA in the germline V gene (reference sequence). CDR3 nucleotides: TGCAGTGCCCCCGAAGGCGGGAGTTTGGACGGGGATACGCAGTATTTT. Amino acids: CSAPEGGSLDGDTQYF.

Concerning this clonotype: A read error may be the cause here, since a much bigger clone is one base away. The J gene is TRBJ2-3, the V gene TRBV20-1; 7 positions agree with TRBD2. Trimming removed 0 bases from V and 3 bases from J; junction bases left unmatched: 6. Per the germline V gene, CDR1 is DFQATT and CDR2 is SNEGSKA (reference sequence). The CDR3 sequence is 15 residues long. CDR3 amino acids: CSARDPGGSTDTQYF. CDR3 DNA: TGCAGTGCTAGAGATCCCGGGGGGTCGACAGATACGCAGTATTTT.

V usage is TRBV5-6 and J usage is TRBJ2-4, with 12 bases aligning to TRBD1. There are 16 residues in the CDR3. The V gene end was trimmed by 1 base and the J gene end by 7 bases; junction bases not matched to a gene: 6. The germline V gene has CDR1 SGHDT and CDR2 YYEEEE. The CDR3 nucleotides read TGTGCCAGCAGCTTGCCGGGACAGGGGGCTTCGAACATTCAGTACTTC. Encoded protein: CASSLPGQGASNIQYF. The whole variable domain, remainder taken from reference TRBV5-6 and TRBJ2-4, is DAGVTQSPTHLIKTRGQQVTLRCSPKSGHDTVSWYQQALGQGPQFIFQYYEEEERQRGNFPDRFSGHQFPNYSSELNVNALLLGDSALYLCASSLPGQGASNIQYFGAGTRLSVL.

In its sample, this clonotype was seen a few times. The chain employs TRBV20-1 and TRBJ2-7, with D possibly matching TRBD1 (6 bases). Germline values: CDR1 DFQATT, CDR2 SNEGSKA (reference sequence). The CDR3 sequence is 14 residues long. The V and J ends lost 6 bases and 7 bases respectively, with 22 bases between them. CDR3 sequence reads: CSAERGSGIQEQYF. The CDR3 bases are TGCAGTGCCGAGAGGGGGTCCGGTATTCAGGAGCAGTACTTC.

The CDR3, as DNA: TGTGCCAGCAGATGGGGGACCACCCCGCACAATGAGCAGTTCTTC. Encoded protein: CASRWGTTPHNEQFF. This chain uses TRBV2 with TRBJ2-1; D may correspond to TRBD1 or TRBD2 (5 bases each). Germline CDR1 is SNHLY and CDR2 is FYNNEI. This CDR3 has 15 amino acids. With 6 bases removed from V and 5 bases from J, the gap between germline ends came to 17 bases.

This clonotype was found many times. This sequence joins TRBV10-3 and TRBJ2-5; D not resolved. Trimming pared 5 bases from V and 0 bases from J, leaving 10 bases between. This CDR3 region has 14 residues. The germline V gene encodes CDR1 ENHRY and CDR2 SYGVKD. For the CDR3, the DNA is TGTGCCATCAGTTTTTCATCGTACCAAGAGACCCAGTACTTC. Translated: CAISFSSYQETQYF.

This clonotype was detected many times. V is TRBV12-3 or TRBV12-4 and J is TRBJ2-7; D is perhaps TRBD1 (5 bases). This CDR3 has 12 residues. The V gene lost 3 bases and the J gene lost 6 bases, with 9 bases spanning the gap. CDR3 DNA: TGTGCCAGCAGTTTGGGCAGGGCCGAGCAGTACTTC. Translating it yields CASSLGRAEQYF.

The chain joins TRBV6-1 to TRBJ2-5; 8 nucleotides match TRBD1. V was clipped by 0 bases and J by 12 bases; unmatched bases: 9. The germline V gene encodes CDR1 MNHNS and CDR2 SASEGT. The CDR3 is 14 residues long. CDR3 sequence (DNA): TGTGCCAGCAGTGAAGCGCTTCGGCAGGGGGCCGAGTACTTC. It yields the protein CASSEALRQGAEYF.

The chain combines TRBV5-1 with TRBJ2-7; D assignment may be TRBD1 or TRBD2 (5 bases each). In germline, CDR1 is SGHRS, CDR2 YFSETQ. The CDR3 spans 15 residues. Trimming took off 0 bases at V and 0 bases at J, with 10 bases between the two ends. The CDR3 coding sequence is TGCGCCAGCAGCTTGGCGGGGCCGAACTCCTACGAGCAGTACTTC. Amino acids: CASSLAGPNSYEQYF.

This clonotype was seen at least ten times. V gene TRBV20-1 combines with J gene TRBJ2-3, with TRBD2 matching over 12 bases. Germline lookup yields CDR1 DFQATT and CDR2 SNEGSKA (reference sequence). The CDR3 has 17 residues. After removal of 3 bases from V and 2 bases from J, the junction contained 9 bases not matched to a gene. The CDR3 DNA reads as TGCAGTGCTAGTAGACCTGGACTAGCGGGGTTCACAGATACGCAGTATTTT. Amino acid sequence: CSASRPGLAGFTDTQYF.

Only a few counts were recorded for this clonotype. This chain uses TRBV27 with TRBJ2-7; 9 bases agree with TRBD1. The CDR3 extends over 14 amino acids. V was pared by 8 bases and J by 3 bases, with 8 bases of the junction left unmatched. Germline loops: CDR1 MNHEY, CDR2 SMNVEV (reference sequence). Written as DNA, the CDR3 is TGTGCCAGCGCTACGGGACAGGGTCTCTACGAGCAGTACTTC. Protein sequence: CASATGQGLYEQYF.

This chain links TRBV5-1 with TRBJ2-3; TRBD2 matches 10 bases. Trimming took 7 bases from V and 0 from J; bases not matched to a gene: 2. The CDR3 is 14 amino acids. Germline CDR1 SGHRS, CDR2 YFSETQ. CDR3 in amino acids: CASALAGSTDTQYF. In DNA, the CDR3 is TGCGCCAGCGCACTAGCGGGGAGCACAGATACGCAGTATTTT.

This clonotype was seen more than once but under ten times. The rearrangement links TRBV5-6 to TRBJ2-3, with TRBD2 matching over 14 bases. Germline V CDR1 and CDR2: SGHDT, YYEEEE. CDR3 length: 18 residues. The V gene end was trimmed by 3 bases and the J gene end by 3 bases; junction bases not matched to a gene: 9. The CDR3 here is CASSWTAGTSGRTDTQYF. In DNA, the CDR3 is TGTGCCAGCAGCTGGACGGCCGGGACTAGCGGGAGAACAGATACGCAGTATTTT.

The rearrangement links TRBV20-1 to TRBJ2-5; D is perhaps TRBD2 (5 bases). CDR3 length: 15 residues. The germline V gene encodes CDR1 DFQATT and CDR2 SNEGSKA (reference sequence). The ends were cut back, 0 bases at V and 4 bases at J, with 15 bases in the middle. CDR3 sequence reads: CSARDPRIGGETQYF. In DNA form, the CDR3 reads TGCAGTGCTAGAGATCCCCGAATAGGAGGAGAGACCCAGTACTTC.

This clonotype was recorded a few times. The chain joins TRBV7-2 to TRBJ2-3; D may be TRBD2 (6 bases). Germline loops: CDR1 SGHTA, CDR2 FQGNSA. The CDR3 totals 15 residues. With 5 bases removed from V and 5 bases from J, the gap between germline ends came to 17 bases. The CDR3: CASSATSPPGDTQYF. In DNA, the CDR3 is TGTGCCAGCAGCGCAACTAGCCCCCCGGGAGATACGCAGTATTTT. The complete variable domain, with remaining parts taken from reference TRBV7-2 and TRBJ2-3, reads GAGVSQSPSNKVTEKGKDVELRCDPISGHTALYWYRQSLGQGLEFLIYFQGNSAPDKSGLPSDRFSAERTGGSVSTLTIQRTQQEDSAVYLCASSATSPPGDTQYFGPGTRLTVL.

The rearrangement links TRBV11-2 to TRBJ2-7; D perhaps matches TRBD1 (6 bases). There are 14 residues in the CDR3. V was clipped by 5 bases and J by 0 bases, with 11 bases between them. Germline-derived CDR1 and CDR2 are SGHAT and FQNNGV. The CDR3: CASSHRDTSYEQYF. The CDR3 coding sequence is TGTGCCAGCAGCCACCGGGACACCTCCTACGAGCAGTACTTC.

This clonotype occurred a few times. This sequence joins TRBV29-1 and TRBJ2-1, with 9 bases lining up with TRBD1. V shed 5 bases, J shed 4 bases, and the junction held 3 bases outside the gene matches. The CDR3 covers 13 residues. Germline V CDR1 and CDR2: SQVTM, ANQGSEA. Here the CDR3 reads CSVRQGVYNEQFF. The CDR3 bases are TGCAGCGTTAGACAGGGGGTATACAATGAGCAGTTCTTC.

The chain has TRBV5-8 and TRBJ2-1, with 7 nucleotides matching TRBD1. V gave up 3 bases and J gave up 5 bases; unmatched junction bases: 8. Per germline, CDR1 SGHTS and CDR2 YDEGEE. The CDR3 length is 15 residues. CDR3 protein: CASSSFGTDNNEQFF. The CDR3 coding sequence is TGTGCCAGCAGCTCCTTTGGGACAGATAACAATGAGCAGTTCTTC.

This chain uses TRBV4-3 with TRBJ1-1; 8 bases fit TRBD1. Germline V CDR1 and CDR2: LGHNA, YSLEER. This CDR3 spans 18 amino acids. V was pared by 1 base and J by 4 bases, with 14 bases of the junction left unmatched. The CDR3 loop reads CASSQGVQGEGWFTEAFF. The CDR3 bases are TGCGCCAGCAGCCAAGGAGTACAGGGGGAAGGTTGGTTCACTGAAGCTTTCTTT.

This clonotype has only a few counts. This chain connects TRBV20-1 to TRBJ2-7; 11 nucleotides line up with TRBD1. Germline lookup yields CDR1 DFQATT and CDR2 SNEGSKA (reference sequence). CDR3 length equals 12 residues. V lost 6 bases and J lost 4; bases outside the gene matches: 2. CDR3 nucleotide sequence: TGCAGTGCGGGACAGGGGGGTTACGAGCAGTACTTC. This encodes CSAGQGGYEQYF.

The rearrangement links TRBV20-1 to TRBJ2-7; 10 bases are a match to TRBD2. This CDR3 is built from 15 residues. Trimming took 6 bases from V and 4 from J; bases not matched to a gene: 12. Germline loops: CDR1 DFQATT, CDR2 SNEGSKA (reference sequence). CDR3 nucleotides: TGCAGTGCGGCTATTCTGCTAGCGGGAGTTTACGAGCAGTACTTC. This encodes CSAAILLAGVYEQYF.